A single sample is the source of the 30 T cell receptor beta chains below, sequenced in a study of T cell repertoires in cytomegalovirus infection. No antigen has been identified for these receptors. TCRdb processed the reads anew with MiXCR; each CDR3 protein has one entry. Counted here are approximately 260,000 distinct CDR3 sequences, around 20% occurring once; the ten biggest clones make up roughly 19%. Sequencing used cultured PBMCs, obtained from culture after CMV antigen stimulation. These receptors were collected from a human donor in good health (CMV status not recorded). Some clones in this sample may be carry-over from other donors' samples.

This clonotype was counted between two and nine times. The chain joins TRBV15 to TRBJ2-1, with D perhaps given as TRBD1 or TRBD2 (6 bases each). The CDR3 loop spans 14 amino acids. Germline CDR1 reads LNHNV; CDR2 reads YYDKDF (reference sequence). Between the trimmed V and J ends, which lost 5 bases and 7 bases, there was a span of 15 bases. CDR3 amino acids: CATSLGGTGNEQFF. The CDR3, as DNA: TGTGCCACCAGCTTAGGGGGGACGGGGAATGAGCAGTTCTTC.

Ten or more counts support this clonotype. V usage is TRBV7-2 and J usage is TRBJ1-2, with D tentatively TRBD1 (6 bases). The CDR3 covers 14 residues. V was clipped by 8 bases and J by 8 bases, with 21 bases between them. Germline V lookup: CDR1 SGHTA, CDR2 FQGNSA. DNA for the CDR3: TGTGCCAGCTCCTCCCGGGGGGCCGGGGAGGGCTACACCTTC. It translates to CASSSRGAGEGYTF.

The gene calls are TRBV28 and TRBJ1-2; D possibly corresponds to TRBD1 (5 bases). Germline V gene data show CDR1 as MDHEN and CDR2 as SYDVKM. The CDR3 has 12 residues. Trimming left V 4 bases short and J 8 bases short, with 11 bases between. Written as DNA, the CDR3 is TGTGCCAGCAGTTATAGAGGGGCCGGCTACACCTTC. Amino acid sequence: CASSYRGAGYTF.

This clonotype appeared many times. The chain recombines TRBV7-9 with TRBJ1-4, with no clear D. The CDR3 runs 11 residues. With 5 bases removed from V and 10 bases from J, the gap between germline ends came to 8 bases. Germline loops: CDR1 SEHNR, CDR2 FQNEAQ (reference sequence). DNA of the CDR3: TGTGCCAGCAGCCAGACCGGAAAACTGTTTTTT. It codes for CASSQTGKLFF.

This clonotype was detected only a few times. V usage is TRBV7-6 and J usage is TRBJ1-2, with TRBD1 as a possible D gene (6 bases). Germline lookup yields CDR1 SGHVS and CDR2 FNYEAQ. This CDR3 contains 15 residues. Trimming removed 3 bases at V and 0 bases at J, with 11 bases between. CDR3 sequence reads: CASSFYRASNYGYTF. CDR3 sequence (DNA): TGTGCCAGCAGCTTTTACAGGGCTTCTAACTATGGCTACACCTTC.

This clonotype was detected a few times. CDR3 protein: CASSVAGGLLYV. The DNA of the CDR3 is TGTGCCAGCAGTGTAGCGGGAGGCCTCCTGTACGTC. The rearrangement uses TRBV12-3 or TRBV12-4 and TRBJ2-7, with 10 bases fitting TRBD2. CDR3 size: 12 residues.

This rearrangement joins TRBV30 to TRBJ1-1, with D unclear. Trimming shortened V by 6 bases and J by 1 base, and 9 bases separated the two germline ends. This CDR3 is built from 12 residues. Germline lookup yields CDR1 GTSNPN and CDR2 SVGIG (reference sequence). CDR3 residues: CACLDSNTEAFF. DNA of the CDR3: TGTGCCTGCTTAGATTCGAACACTGAAGCTTTCTTT.

This rearrangement joins TRBV7-2 to TRBJ1-6, with TRBD1 as a possible D gene (5 bases). This CDR3 comprises 12 residues. Trimming cost V 2 bases and J 18 bases, with 14 bases left between them. CDR1 is SGHTA and CDR2 is FQGNSA in the germline V gene. The CDR3 reads CASSLPGRAPHF. DNA of the CDR3: TGTGCCAGCAGCTTACCGGGACGGGCTCCCCACTTT.

This clonotype has a single count. One base away lies a much larger clone, so this may be a sequencing read error. The rearrangement links TRBV7-2 to TRBJ2-1; perhaps TRBD1 as D (6 bases). This CDR3 has 15 residues. CDR1 is SGHTA and CDR2 is FQGNSA in the germline V gene. CDR3 in DNA: TGTGCCAGCAGCTTAGATAGGGGGATCTACAATGAGCGGTTCTTC. Protein sequence: CASSLDRGIYNERFF.

The V call is TRBV6-4, the J call TRBJ1-1; no clear D. Germline V gives CDR1 MRHNA, CDR2 SNTAGT. The CDR3 totals 13 residues. Trimming left V 6 bases short and J 4 bases short, with 12 bases between. CDR3 bases: TGTGCCAGCAGAGACCGATTGGGCACTGAAGCTTTCTTT. Translated, it gives CASRDRLGTEAFF.

This clonotype was counted ten times or more. The chain employs TRBV7-2 and TRBJ1-1, with D tentatively TRBD1 (6 bases). V lost 5 bases and J 4 bases, leaving 14 bases between the germline ends. Looked up from germline, CDR1 is SGHTA and CDR2 is FQGNSA. This CDR3 has 14 residues. CDR3 sequence: CASSPHRAVTEAFF. The CDR3 nucleotides read TGTGCCAGCAGCCCCCACAGGGCTGTCACTGAAGCTTTCTTT.

This clonotype occurred many times. The V and J genes are TRBV6-5 and TRBJ2-7; D gene unclear. V lost 6 bases and J 1 base, leaving 10 bases between the germline ends. Germline V gives CDR1 MNHEY, CDR2 SVGAGI. CDR3 length: 13 residues. Here the CDR3 reads CASSLVRSYEQYF. The CDR3 nucleotides are TGTGCCAGCAGCCTGGTCAGGTCCTACGAGCAGTACTTC.

V is TRBV7-9 and J is TRBJ1-1; D is possibly TRBD1 (5 bases). The CDR3 is made up of 15 amino acids. The V end lost 3 bases, the J end lost 1 base, and 12 bases lay between the germline ends. Germline V lookup: CDR1 SEHNR, CDR2 FQNEAQ (reference sequence). CDR3 in amino acids: CASSLGPGGNTEAFF. Here the CDR3 DNA reads TGTGCCAGCAGCTTGGGGCCTGGGGGGAACACTGAAGCTTTCTTT.

This rearrangement joins TRBV4-3 to TRBJ2-3; D remains unclear. Germline CDR1 reads LGHNA; CDR2 reads YSLEER. V gave up 1 base and J gave up 1 base, with 9 bases separating them. The CDR3 loop spans 15 amino acids. As DNA, the CDR3 is TGCGCCAGCAGCCAAGTGATCGGAGGCACAGATACGCAGTATTTT. Translated, it gives CASSQVIGGTDTQYF.

This clonotype was seen repeatedly, ten times or more. The CDR3 coding sequence is TGTGCCAGCAGCTACAATTTTGGACAGCCCCAGCATTTT. The encoded protein is CASSYNFGQPQHF. The J gene is TRBJ1-5, the V gene TRBV7-8; D not certain. V was shortened by 4 bases and J by 7 bases, with 11 bases between the two germline ends. The CDR3 runs to 13 residues. CDR1 and CDR2 from the germline V gene are SGHVS and FQNEAQ.

The V gene is TRBV20-1, the J gene TRBJ1-1; 7 positions match TRBD1. Germline assignment: CDR1 DFQATT and CDR2 SNEGSKA (reference sequence). This CDR3 is built from 14 residues. V lost 5 bases and J lost 5; bases outside the gene matches: 11. Here the CDR3 DNA reads TGCAGTGCTCACGACAGGGTAGGAAGGACTGAAGCTTTCTTT. Translation: CSAHDRVGRTEAFF.

The genes are TRBV9 and TRBJ2-1, with D perhaps TRBD2 (6 bases). CDR3 length: 14 residues. Per the germline V gene, CDR1 is SGDLS and CDR2 is YYNGEE. V lost 0 bases, J lost 3 bases, and 7 bases lay in between. CDR3 DNA sequence: TGTGCCAGCAGCGTAGGGAGGGACTACAATGAGCAGTTCTTC. This translates into CASSVGRDYNEQFF.

In its sample, this clonotype was seen once. This may be a read error: a much more frequent sequence differs by one nucleotide. This chain uses TRBV2 with TRBJ2-5; 8 bases are a match to TRBD2. The CDR3 covers 13 residues. CDR1 SNHLY and CDR2 FYNNEI come from the germline V gene. CDR3 sequence: CASSGGLEENQYF. In DNA form, the CDR3 reads TGTGCCAGCAGTGGGGGACTAGAGGAGAACCAGTACTTC. The complete variable domain, with remaining parts taken from reference TRBV2 and TRBJ2-5, reads EPEVTQTPSHQVTQMGQEVILRCVPISNHLYFYWYRQILGQKVEFLVSFYNNEISEKSEIFDDQFSVERPDGSNFTLKIRSTKLEDSAMYFCASSGGLEENQYFGPGTRLLVL.

This clonotype was detected ten times or more. The chain joins TRBV4-1 to TRBJ2-3; D is undetermined. Trimming shortened V by 2 bases and J by 0 bases, and 6 bases separated the two germline ends. This CDR3 has 14 amino acids. CDR1 is MGHRA, CDR2 YSYEKL, per germline. CDR3 nucleotide sequence: TGCGCCAGCAGCCAAACTTCTAGCACAGATACGCAGTATTTT. The encoded protein is CASSQTSSTDTQYF.

This clonotype has just a few counts. The V call is TRBV12-3 or TRBV12-4, the J call TRBJ1-5; D gene unclear. V shed 3 bases and J shed 6 bases, with 9 bases lying between them. The CDR3 extends over 13 amino acids. The CDR3 DNA reads as TGTGCCAGCAGTTTGACAACTCCTCAGCCCCAGCATTTT. Protein sequence: CASSLTTPQPQHF.

Remarks on this clonotype: At one of its ends the junction is not consistent with the germline gene, which may arise from a read error. The chain is built from TRBV6-2 or TRBV6-3 and TRBJ1-5, with D unresolved. This CDR3 region has 13 residues. CDR1 and CDR2 (germline): MNHEY, SVGEGT. This CDR3 reads CASSYTSSQPQHF. Here the CDR3 DNA reads TGTGCCAGCAGTTACACGAGCAGTCAGCCCCAGCATTTT.

In its sample, this clonotype was seen a few times. The chain is built from TRBV10-3 and TRBJ2-7; TRBD2 matches 11 bases. V gave up 10 bases and J gave up 0 bases; unmatched junction bases: 2. Per the germline V gene, CDR1 is ENHRY and CDR2 is SYGVKD. There are 13 residues in the CDR3. The CDR3 sequence is CATGTSGSYEQYV. CDR3 nucleotide sequence: TGTGCCACCGGGACTAGCGGCTCCTACGAGCAGTACGTC.

The V gene is TRBV6-5, the J gene TRBJ2-3, with D unclear. V was clipped by 0 bases and J by 4 bases, with 8 bases between them. CDR3 length equals 14 residues. The germline V gene has CDR1 MNHEY and CDR2 SVGAGI. CDR3 sequence: CASSYSRQADTQYF. CDR3 in DNA: TGTGCCAGCAGTTACTCCCGGCAGGCAGATACGCAGTATTTT.

The V call is TRBV6-2 or TRBV6-3, the J call TRBJ2-1; 11 bases fit TRBD2. The CDR3 runs to 16 residues. V lost 5 bases, J lost 2 bases, and 5 bases stayed unmatched. Germline assignment: CDR1 MNHEY and CDR2 SVGEGT. For the CDR3, the DNA is TGTGCCAGCAGTAAGGGACTAGCGGCAGCCTACAATGAGCAGTTCTTC. Translation: CASSKGLAAAYNEQFF.

In this sample, this clonotype turned up many times. The chain uses TRBV7-2 and TRBJ2-1, with 8 positions matching TRBD1. CDR1 SGHTA and CDR2 FQGNSA come from the germline V gene. This CDR3 has 14 residues. V shed 2 bases and J 8 bases; nucleotides not matched to a gene: 5. This chain's CDR3 is CASSLRRGRDEQFF. For the CDR3, the DNA is TGTGCCAGCAGCTTACGCAGGGGGCGGGATGAGCAGTTCTTC.

In this sample, this clonotype turned up many times. V usage is TRBV7-2 and J usage is TRBJ2-7, with 11 bases lining up with TRBD2. The germline gives CDR1 SGHTA, CDR2 FQGNSA. CDR3 size: 17 residues. Trimming cost V 3 bases and J 2 bases; bases outside gene matches: 9. The DNA for the CDR3 is TGTGCCAGCAGCTTCAGACCGGGACTAGCGGCACCCTACGAGCAGTACTTC. It codes for CASSFRPGLAAPYEQYF. Variable domain in full (rest from reference TRBV7-2 and TRBJ2-7): GAGVSQSPSNKVTEKGKDVELRCDPISGHTALYWYRQSLGQGLEFLIYFQGNSAPDKSGLPSDRFSAERTGGSVSTLTIQRTQQEDSAVYLCASSFRPGLAAPYEQYFGPGTRLTVT.

This clonotype was seen many times. The V gene is TRBV28, the J gene TRBJ2-5; D is unclear. Per germline, CDR1 MDHEN and CDR2 SYDVKM. The CDR3 totals 15 residues. V dropped 3 bases and J dropped 2 bases, with 13 bases sitting between them. The CDR3 reads CASSFQLLLQETQYF. The CDR3 coding sequence is TGTGCCAGCAGTTTTCAGCTACTGTTACAAGAGACCCAGTACTTC.

DNA for the CDR3: TGCAGTGCTGCTCCGGGACAGCCGAACACTGAAGCTTTCTTT. It yields the protein CSAAPGQPNTEAFF. The chain combines TRBV20-1 with TRBJ1-1, with 7 bases aligning to TRBD1. Germline V gene lookup returns CDR1 DFQATT and CDR2 SNEGSKA (reference sequence). This CDR3 comprises 14 residues. V shed 5 bases, J shed 1 base, and the junction held 7 bases outside the gene matches.

V usage is TRBV28 and J usage is TRBJ2-7; a possible D gene is TRBD1 (5 bases). This CDR3 contains 11 residues. The V and J ends lost 3 bases and 5 bases respectively, with 5 bases between them. The V gene's germline CDR1 is MDHEN and CDR2 SYDVKM. CDR3 nucleotides: TGTGCCAGCAGTTTCAGGGACGAGCAGTACGTC. Protein sequence: CASSFRDEQYV.

The rearrangement joins TRBV7-2 to TRBJ2-7, with TRBD2 identical over 9 bases. From germline, CDR1 is SGHTA and CDR2 FQGNSA. The CDR3 is 16 amino acids. The V gene end was trimmed by 1 base and the J gene end by 2 bases; junction bases not matched to a gene: 6. The CDR3, as DNA: TGTGCCAGCAGCTTAGGCCCAGCGGGGGGTCCCTACGAGCAGTACGTC. Encoded protein: CASSLGPAGGPYEQYV.